This T cell receptor (beta chain) stems from a study of control samples from healthy donors and cancer patients. The length of the CDR3 is 15 residues. Trimming stripped 5 bases from V and 1 base from J, with 15 bases between. Germline-derived CDR1 and CDR2 are SGHRS and YFSETQ. Only in-frame clones appear in the TCRdb table, and some are missing; sequencing was by immunoSEQ multiplex PCR. The sample consists of 120,000 or so clones, around 92% of them appearing once. The sample taken for sequencing was PBMCs. This rearrangement joins TRBV5-1 to TRBJ2-5, with D maybe TRBD2 (5 bases). The TCR sequence derives from a man aged 80 or over with head and neck cancer. CDR3 sequence (DNA): TGCGCCAGCAGTCTTATCCCGGGGAGCCAAGAGACCCAGTACTTC. Residues: CASSLIPGSQETQYF.